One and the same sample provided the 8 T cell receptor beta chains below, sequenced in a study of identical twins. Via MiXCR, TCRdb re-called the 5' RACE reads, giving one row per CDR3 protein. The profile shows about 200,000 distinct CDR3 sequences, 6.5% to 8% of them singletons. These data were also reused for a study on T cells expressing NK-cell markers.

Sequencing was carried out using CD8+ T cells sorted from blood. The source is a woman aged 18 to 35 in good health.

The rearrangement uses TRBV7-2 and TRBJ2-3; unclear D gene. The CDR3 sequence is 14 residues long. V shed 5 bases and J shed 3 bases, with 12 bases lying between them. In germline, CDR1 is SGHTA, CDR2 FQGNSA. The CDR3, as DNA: TGTGCCAGCAGCCCCGCCCGGGCAACAGATACGCAGTATTTT. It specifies CASSPARATDTQYF.

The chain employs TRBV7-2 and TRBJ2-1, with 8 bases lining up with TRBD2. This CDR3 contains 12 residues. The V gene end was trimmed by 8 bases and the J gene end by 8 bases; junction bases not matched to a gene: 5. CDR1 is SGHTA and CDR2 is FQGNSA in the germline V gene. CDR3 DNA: TGTGCCAGCCGCGGGGGGATTGATGAGCAGTTCTTC. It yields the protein CASRGGIDEQFF. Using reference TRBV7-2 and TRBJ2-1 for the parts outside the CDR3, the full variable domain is GAGVSQSPSNKVTEKGKDVELRCDPISGHTALYWYRQSLGQGLEFLIYFQGNSAPDKSGLPSDRFSAERTGGSVSTLTIQRTQQEDSAVYLCASRGGIDEQFFGPGTRLTVL.

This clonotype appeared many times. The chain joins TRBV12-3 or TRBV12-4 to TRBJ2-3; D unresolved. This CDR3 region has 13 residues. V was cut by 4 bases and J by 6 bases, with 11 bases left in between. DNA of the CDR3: TGTGCCAGCAGTTCCCGAGGACCGGATACGCAGTATTTT. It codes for CASSSRGPDTQYF.

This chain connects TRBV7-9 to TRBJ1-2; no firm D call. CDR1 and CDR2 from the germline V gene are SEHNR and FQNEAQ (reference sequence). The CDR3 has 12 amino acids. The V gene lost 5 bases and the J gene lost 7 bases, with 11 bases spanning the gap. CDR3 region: CASSRYSAGYTF. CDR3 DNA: TGTGCCAGCAGCCGCTACAGTGCTGGCTACACCTTC.

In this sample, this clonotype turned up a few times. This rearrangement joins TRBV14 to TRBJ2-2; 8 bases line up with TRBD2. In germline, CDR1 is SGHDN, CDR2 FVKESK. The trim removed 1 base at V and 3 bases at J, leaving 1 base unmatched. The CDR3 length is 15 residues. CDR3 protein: CASSQVGGDTGELFF. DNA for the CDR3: TGTGCCAGCAGCCAAGTCGGGGGGGACACCGGGGAGCTGTTTTTT.

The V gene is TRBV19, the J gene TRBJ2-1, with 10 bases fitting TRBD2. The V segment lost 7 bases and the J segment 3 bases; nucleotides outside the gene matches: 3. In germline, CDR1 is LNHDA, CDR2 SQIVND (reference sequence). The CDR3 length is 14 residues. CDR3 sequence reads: CASTLAGDYNEQFF. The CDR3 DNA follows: TGTGCCAGTACCCTAGCGGGAGACTACAATGAGCAGTTCTTC.

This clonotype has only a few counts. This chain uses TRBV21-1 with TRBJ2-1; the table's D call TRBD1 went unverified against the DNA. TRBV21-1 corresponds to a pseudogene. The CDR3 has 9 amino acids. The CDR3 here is CAGGDEQFF. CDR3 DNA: TGTGCCGGGGGGGATGAGCAGTTCTTC.

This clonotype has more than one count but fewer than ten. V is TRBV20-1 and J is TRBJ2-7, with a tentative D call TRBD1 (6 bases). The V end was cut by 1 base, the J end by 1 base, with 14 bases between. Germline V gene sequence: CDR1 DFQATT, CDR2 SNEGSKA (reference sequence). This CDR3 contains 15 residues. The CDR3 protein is CSARVSTGLSYEQYF. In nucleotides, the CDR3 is TGCAGTGCTAGAGTATCGACAGGACTGTCCTACGAGCAGTACTTC.